Listed below are T cell receptor beta chains from one sample, sequenced in a study of OX40 agonist ivuxolimab in advanced cancers. The method was immunoSEQ multiplex PCR; TCRdb's version includes in-frame clones alone and lacks a portion of them. Here the sample spans about 19,000 clones, about 83% being singletons. The starting material was CD4+ or CD8+ T cells sorted from blood, obtained in a trial of the OX40 agonist ivuxolimab. The receptors shown here come from an adult with an advanced solid tumor such as melanoma, head and neck, liver or kidney cancer. The CDR3 runs from the conserved cysteine through the conserved F or W. The D gene is left open where the match is weak. Where a row states a size, it is once, few, many or the class of an expanded clone; other rows omit it.

TRBV7-9	TRBJ1-3	NA	NA	TGTGCCAGCAGCTCTCCACAGGGCTCCGTCGCCATATATTTT	CASSSPQGSVAIYF
TRBV7-6	TRBJ2-5	TRBD1	NA	TGTGCCAGCAGCTTAGAGGGACAGGGGGCGCGAGAGACCCAGTACTTC	CASSLEGQGARETQYF
TRBV10-3	TRBJ2-7	TRBD2	few	TGTGCCATCACCGACGGGGTAGCGGGGAGTTTCTCCTACGAGCAGTACTTC	CAITDGVAGSFSYEQYF
TRBV27	TRBJ1-2	TRBD1	NA	TGTGCCAGCAGTTTAAAGGCAGGGGGCTTCTATGGCTACACCTTC	CASSLKAGGFYGYTF
TRBV21-1	TRBJ2-1	NA	NA	TGTGCCAGCAGCAAGGAAGTTCGGCGAAGTGGGCAGTTCTTC	CASSKEVRRSGQFF
TRBV14	TRBJ1-2	NA	NA	TGTGCCAGCAGCCAGGGCGTAAACTATGGCTACACCTTC	CASSQGVNYGYTF
TRBV6-1	TRBJ2-1	TRBD2	NA	TGTGCCAGCAGTGAATGGTACGGGGGGGCGCCCTACAATGAGCAGTTCTTC	CASSEWYGGAPYNEQFF
TRBV28	TRBJ2-1	NA	NA	TGTGCCAGCAGTCCTGTGGACGGGATGGGGGACAATGAGCAGTTCTTC	CASSPVDGMGDNEQFF
TRBV28	TRBJ2-5	NA	NA	TGTGCCAGCAGTTTAGGGTACAGGGTTATGAAGACCCAGTACTTC	CASSLGYRVMKTQYF
TRBV19	TRBJ2-1	TRBD2	NA	TGTGCCAGTAAACTAGCGGGGCCCTACAATGAGCAGTTCTTC	CASKLAGPYNEQFF
TRBV7-2	TRBJ1-2	TRBD1	once	TGTGCCAGCAGCTTAGAAGCTAACAGGGGGCATGGCTACACCTTC	CASSLEANRGHGYTF
TRBV27	TRBJ2-7	NA	NA	TGTGCCAGCAGTTTATCGGCTAGCGAGATCTCCTACGAGCAGTACTTC	CASSLSASEISYEQYF
TRBV7-9	TRBJ1-2	NA	NA	TGTGCCAGCAGCTTAGGGACAGACTATGGCTACACCTTC	CASSLGTDYGYTF
TRBV2	TRBJ2-1	NA	NA	TGTGCCAGCAGCGAAGCGGCGGCGCCCCCACAAAATGAGCAGTTCTTC	CASSEAAAPPQNEQFF
TRBV27	TRBJ2-3	TRBD2	NA	TGTGCCAGCAGTTTACTGTCCGGGGGGGATACGCAGTATTTT	CASSLLSGGDTQYF
TRBV9	TRBJ1-1	NA	NA	TGTGCCAGCAGCCCTCCCGGGGGGAACACTGAAGCTTTCTTT	CASSPPGGNTEAFF
TRBV6-6	TRBJ2-3	NA	NA	TGTGCCAGCAGCCCGCGAGGGTTTACCGCAGATACGCAGTATTTT	CASSPRGFTADTQYF
TRBV29-1	TRBJ1-4	TRBD1	NA	TGCAGCGCCCGACCGGGACAGGGGGTGGGTAGCGAAAAACTGTTTTTT	CSARPGQGVGSEKLFF
TRBV2	TRBJ1-3	NA	NA	TGTGCCAGCACCGTGGGGAACACCATATATTTT	CASTVGNTIYF
TRBV2	TRBJ2-7	TRBD1	NA	TGTGCCAGCAACGAACAGGGGTCCGAGCAGTACTTC	CASNEQGSEQYF
TRBV27	TRBJ2-6	NA	once	TGTGCCAGCAGTTTATTCACAGTCAACTCTGGGGCCAACGTCCTGACTTTC	CASSLFTVNSGANVLTF
TRBV4-2	TRBJ1-2	NA	NA	TGTGCCAGCAGCCAAGACCCCAGTCAGATCGCCTATGGCTACACCTTC	CASSQDPSQIAYGYTF
TRBV27	TRBJ2-7	NA	NA	TGTGCCAGCTTTGACGGCTACGAGCAGTACTTC	CASFDGYEQYF
TRBV19	TRBJ1-1	NA	NA	TGTGCCAGTAGTCAGAGAAGGAATATGAACACTGAAGCTTTCTTT	CASSQRRNMNTEAFF
TRBV7-8	TRBJ1-2	TRBD1	NA	TGTGCCAGCAGCGCCTGGGACAGCCAAAACTATGGCTACACCTTC	CASSAWDSQNYGYTF
TRBV6-1	TRBJ2-5	NA	few	TGTGCCAGCAGTGAAGAGATTGGGGGGGCGCGGGAGACCCAGTACTTC	CASSEEIGGARETQYF
TRBV19	TRBJ1-1	NA	NA	TGTGCCAGTAGTATAGCGGATGGCCGGAACACTGAAGCTTTCTTT	CASSIADGRNTEAFF
TRBV4-1	TRBJ2-5	NA	NA	TGCGCCAGCAGCCAAGTTAAGGGGGGGGGAACCCAGTACTTC	CASSQVKGGGTQYF
TRBV27	TRBJ2-7	TRBD1	NA	TGTGCCAGCAGTTTATCGACAGGGGTCCTATACGAGCAGTACTTC	CASSLSTGVLYEQYF
TRBV6-1	TRBJ1-2	NA	NA	TGTGCCAGCAGTACCCCCGGGATTTCCTATGGCTACACCTTC	CASSTPGISYGYTF
TRBV7-9	TRBJ1-4	TRBD1	NA	TGTGCCAGCAGCTTATGGGTGGGGACAGGAATGGTTGAAAAACTGTTTTTT	CASSLWVGTGMVEKLFF
TRBV9	TRBJ2-7	NA	NA	TGTGCCAGCAGCGTAGACGCCCCGGGGGTGGGGGGCCTACGGGACGAGCAGTACTTC	CASSVDAPGVGGLRDEQYF
TRBV7-2	TRBJ1-2	TRBD1	NA	TGTGCCAGCAGCTTAACAGGGGGCGCTTGGAGTAGTAGTAACTATGGCTACACCTTC	CASSLTGGAWSSSNYGYTF
TRBV5-6	TRBJ1-2	NA	once	TGTGCCAGCGATCTATTGGGGGGCGGCTACACCTTC	CASDLLGGGYTF
TRBV6-6	TRBJ2-7	TRBD1	NA	TGTGCCAGCAGCCACAGGGGTTCCTACGAGCAGTACTTC	CASSHRGSYEQYF
TRBV2	TRBJ2-7	NA	NA	TGTGCCTTCCTAGGGACCGAAAGAAGCGAGCAGTACTTC	CAFLGTERSEQYF
TRBV2	TRBJ1-1	NA	NA	TGTGCCAGCAGTGTAGCTGACCTTGAAGCTTTCTTT	CASSVADLEAFF
TRBV5-1	TRBJ2-2	NA	NA	TGCGCCAGCAGCTTTGGCCACGAAGGCACCGGGGAGCTGTTTTTT	CASSFGHEGTGELFF
TRBV9	TRBJ2-3	TRBD2	NA	TGTGCCAGCAGCGTAGATGGCGGGGGGAGCACAGATACGCAGTATTTT	CASSVDGGGSTDTQYF
TRBV6-5	TRBJ2-7	TRBD1	NA	TGTGCCAGCAGTTACGACAGGGTCCTATTTTACGAGCAGTACTTC	CASSYDRVLFYEQYF
TRBV2	TRBJ2-7	NA	NA	TGTGCCAGCAGTGAAGCCGGCCAGGGGTACGAGCAGTACTTC	CASSEAGQGYEQYF
TRBV28	TRBJ1-4	NA	NA	TGTGCCAGCAGTTTATATCCCCCCGCGGGGGGCCAAGATGAAAAACTGTTTTTT	CASSLYPPAGGQDEKLFF
TRBV21-1	TRBJ1-1	NA	NA	TGTGCCAGCAGAGTTATTTACACAATTCGCACTGAAGCTTTCTTT	CASRVIYTIRTEAFF
TRBV28	TRBJ2-7	NA	NA	TGTGCCAGCAGTACCCGGACAGAGGGGGTCTCCTACGAGCAGTACTTC	CASSTRTEGVSYEQYF
TRBV2	TRBJ1-1	NA	once	TGTGCCAGCAGTGGGGGACGGAACATGAACACTGAAGCTTTCTTT	CASSGGRNMNTEAFF
TRBV7-9	TRBJ1-2	TRBD1	NA	TGTGCCAGCACCGGGACAGAAGGGCATGGCTACACCTTC	CASTGTEGHGYTF
TRBV28	TRBJ2-1	TRBD2	NA	TGTGCCAGCAGCCCGACTAGCGGGGGGAACAATGAGCAGTTCTTC	CASSPTSGGNNEQFF
TRBV7-9	TRBJ1-1	NA	NA	TGTGCCAGCAGCTCCCTTTACACTGAAGCTTTCTTT	CASSSLYTEAFF
TRBV7-3	TRBJ2-5	NA	NA	TGTGCCAGCAGCTCTCCAGGGAGTCAAGAGACCCAGTACTTC	CASSSPGSQETQYF
TRBV6-1	TRBJ1-2	NA	once	TGTGCCAGCAGTGAACTGGGGGCCGGCTATGGCTACACCTTC	CASSELGAGYGYTF
TRBV27	TRBJ2-3	NA	once	TGTGCCAGCAGTTTAGCTGAGGGAACAGATACGCAGTATTTT	CASSLAEGTDTQYF
TRBV19	TRBJ2-1	NA	few	TGTGCCAGTAGGCCAAATAGAGTAGGCGATGAGCAGTTCTTC	CASRPNRVGDEQFF
TRBV18	TRBJ2-7	TRBD1	NA	TGTGCCAGCACTTTAGACGGACAGGGACAAGCCTACGAGCAGTACTTC	CASTLDGQGQAYEQYF
TRBV9	TRBJ2-3	TRBD2	NA	TGTGCCAGCAGCAAAAGGGCTAGCGGGGGCACAGATACGCAGTATTTT	CASSKRASGGTDTQYF
TRBV27	TRBJ2-5	NA	NA	TGTGCCAGCAGTTCCTCAGAGACCCAGTACTTC	CASSSSETQYF
TRBV29-1	TRBJ1-1	NA	NA	TGCAGCGTGCCCCCGGGCTCGTCTGACCGACCGAACACTGAAGCTTTCTTT	CSVPPGSSDRPNTEAFF
TRBV5-1	TRBJ1-4	TRBD1	NA	TGCGCCAGCAGCTTGGCAGGGGGCTCGGGAAAACTGTTTTTT	CASSLAGGSGKLFF
TRBV19	TRBJ2-2	TRBD2	once	TGTGCCAGTAGTACATTTACGGCTAGCGGGGTAGCCGGGGAGCTGTTTTTT	CASSTFTASGVAGELFF